This TCR beta chain was captured by sequencing in a study of metastatic and nonmetastatic thyroid tumors. Study-wide background: Malignant and benign thyroid patients had repertoires compared in peripheral blood and tumor or nodule tissue. General observations from the study: Benign nodules reportedly had significantly lower TCR beta diversity than malignant thyroid tumors in blood and tumor.

Original processing methods: Clinicopathological groups of papillary thyroid cancer showed CDR3 differences that were used to build a distant-metastasis classifier. TCRdb reprocessed the PCR reads using MiXCR. For this entry, the V and J calls and clone size follow TCRdb and not the study's own pipeline. The sample yields fewer than 25,000 clones, more than 15% seen once. Among the patients, none had received any treatment before thyroid surgery. As for this clone: The antigen is not known. A much bigger clone sits one base away, suggesting this may be a read error.

Germline loops: CDR1 DFQATT, CDR2 SNEGSKA (reference sequence). The length of the CDR3 is 17 residues. V is TRBV20-1 and J is TRBJ2-1; 10 nucleotides agree with TRBD2. The TCR sequence derives from a female donor with papillary thyroid cancer or a benign thyroid nodule (not recorded which). Some clones in this sample may be carry-over from other donors' samples. The sequencing input was tumor tissue. CDR3 protein: CSTRWLAGDTYYNEQFF. The CDR3 region has the DNA TGCAGTACTAGATGGCTAGCGGGAGATACCTACTACAATGAGCAGTTCTTC.